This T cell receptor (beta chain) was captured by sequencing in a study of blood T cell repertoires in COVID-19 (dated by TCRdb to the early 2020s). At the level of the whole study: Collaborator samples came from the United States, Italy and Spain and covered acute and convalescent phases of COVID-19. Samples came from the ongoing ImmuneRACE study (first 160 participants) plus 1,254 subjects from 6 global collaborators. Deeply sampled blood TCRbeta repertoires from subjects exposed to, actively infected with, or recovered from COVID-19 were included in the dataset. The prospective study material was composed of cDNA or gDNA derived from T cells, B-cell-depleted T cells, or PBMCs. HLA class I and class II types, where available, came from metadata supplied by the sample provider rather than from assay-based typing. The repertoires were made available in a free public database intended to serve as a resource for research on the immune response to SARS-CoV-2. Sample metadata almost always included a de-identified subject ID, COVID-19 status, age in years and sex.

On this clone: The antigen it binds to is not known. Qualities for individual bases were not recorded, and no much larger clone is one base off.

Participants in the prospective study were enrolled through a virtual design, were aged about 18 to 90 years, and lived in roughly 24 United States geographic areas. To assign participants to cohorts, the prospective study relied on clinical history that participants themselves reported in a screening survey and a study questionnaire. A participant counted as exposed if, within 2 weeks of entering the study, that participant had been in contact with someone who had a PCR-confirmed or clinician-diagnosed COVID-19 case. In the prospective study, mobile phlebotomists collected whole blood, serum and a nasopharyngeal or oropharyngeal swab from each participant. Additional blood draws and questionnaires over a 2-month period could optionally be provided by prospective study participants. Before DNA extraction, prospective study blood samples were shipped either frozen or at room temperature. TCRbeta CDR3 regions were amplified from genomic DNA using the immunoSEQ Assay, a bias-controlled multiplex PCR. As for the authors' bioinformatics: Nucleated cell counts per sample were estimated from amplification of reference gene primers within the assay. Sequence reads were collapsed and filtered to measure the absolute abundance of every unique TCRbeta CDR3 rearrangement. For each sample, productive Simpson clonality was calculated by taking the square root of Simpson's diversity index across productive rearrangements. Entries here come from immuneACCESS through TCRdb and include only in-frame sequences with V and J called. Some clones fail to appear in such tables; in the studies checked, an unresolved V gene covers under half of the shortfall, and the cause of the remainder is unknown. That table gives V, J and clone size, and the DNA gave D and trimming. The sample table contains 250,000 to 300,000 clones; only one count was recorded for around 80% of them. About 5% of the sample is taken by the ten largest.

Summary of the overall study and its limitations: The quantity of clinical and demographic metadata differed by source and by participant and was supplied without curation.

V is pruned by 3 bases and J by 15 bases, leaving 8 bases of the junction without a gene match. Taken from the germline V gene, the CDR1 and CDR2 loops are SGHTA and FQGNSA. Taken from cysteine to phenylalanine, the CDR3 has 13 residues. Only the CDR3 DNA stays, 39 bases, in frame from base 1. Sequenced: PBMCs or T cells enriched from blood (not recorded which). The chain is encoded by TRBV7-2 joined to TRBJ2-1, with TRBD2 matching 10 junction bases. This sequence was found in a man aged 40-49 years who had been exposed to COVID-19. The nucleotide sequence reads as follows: TGTGCCAGCAGCTTGCAGCGGGAGGGCCCCGGGTTCTTC. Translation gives CASSLQREGPGFF.